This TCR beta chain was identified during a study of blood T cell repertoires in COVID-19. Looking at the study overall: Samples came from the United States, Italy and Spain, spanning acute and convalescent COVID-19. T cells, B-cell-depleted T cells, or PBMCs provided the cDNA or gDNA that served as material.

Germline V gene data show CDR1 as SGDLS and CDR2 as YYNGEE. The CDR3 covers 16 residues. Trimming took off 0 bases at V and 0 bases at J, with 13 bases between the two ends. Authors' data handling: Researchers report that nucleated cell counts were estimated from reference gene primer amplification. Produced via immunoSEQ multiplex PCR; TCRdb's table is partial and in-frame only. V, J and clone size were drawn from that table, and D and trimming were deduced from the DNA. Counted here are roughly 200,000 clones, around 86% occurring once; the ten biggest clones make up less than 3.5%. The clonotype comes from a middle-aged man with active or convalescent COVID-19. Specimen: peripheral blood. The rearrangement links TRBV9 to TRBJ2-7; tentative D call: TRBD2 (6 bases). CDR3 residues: CASSVDPRGSSYEQYF. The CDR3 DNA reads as TGTGCCAGCAGCGTAGACCCCCGGGGGTCCTCCTACGAGCAGTACTTC.